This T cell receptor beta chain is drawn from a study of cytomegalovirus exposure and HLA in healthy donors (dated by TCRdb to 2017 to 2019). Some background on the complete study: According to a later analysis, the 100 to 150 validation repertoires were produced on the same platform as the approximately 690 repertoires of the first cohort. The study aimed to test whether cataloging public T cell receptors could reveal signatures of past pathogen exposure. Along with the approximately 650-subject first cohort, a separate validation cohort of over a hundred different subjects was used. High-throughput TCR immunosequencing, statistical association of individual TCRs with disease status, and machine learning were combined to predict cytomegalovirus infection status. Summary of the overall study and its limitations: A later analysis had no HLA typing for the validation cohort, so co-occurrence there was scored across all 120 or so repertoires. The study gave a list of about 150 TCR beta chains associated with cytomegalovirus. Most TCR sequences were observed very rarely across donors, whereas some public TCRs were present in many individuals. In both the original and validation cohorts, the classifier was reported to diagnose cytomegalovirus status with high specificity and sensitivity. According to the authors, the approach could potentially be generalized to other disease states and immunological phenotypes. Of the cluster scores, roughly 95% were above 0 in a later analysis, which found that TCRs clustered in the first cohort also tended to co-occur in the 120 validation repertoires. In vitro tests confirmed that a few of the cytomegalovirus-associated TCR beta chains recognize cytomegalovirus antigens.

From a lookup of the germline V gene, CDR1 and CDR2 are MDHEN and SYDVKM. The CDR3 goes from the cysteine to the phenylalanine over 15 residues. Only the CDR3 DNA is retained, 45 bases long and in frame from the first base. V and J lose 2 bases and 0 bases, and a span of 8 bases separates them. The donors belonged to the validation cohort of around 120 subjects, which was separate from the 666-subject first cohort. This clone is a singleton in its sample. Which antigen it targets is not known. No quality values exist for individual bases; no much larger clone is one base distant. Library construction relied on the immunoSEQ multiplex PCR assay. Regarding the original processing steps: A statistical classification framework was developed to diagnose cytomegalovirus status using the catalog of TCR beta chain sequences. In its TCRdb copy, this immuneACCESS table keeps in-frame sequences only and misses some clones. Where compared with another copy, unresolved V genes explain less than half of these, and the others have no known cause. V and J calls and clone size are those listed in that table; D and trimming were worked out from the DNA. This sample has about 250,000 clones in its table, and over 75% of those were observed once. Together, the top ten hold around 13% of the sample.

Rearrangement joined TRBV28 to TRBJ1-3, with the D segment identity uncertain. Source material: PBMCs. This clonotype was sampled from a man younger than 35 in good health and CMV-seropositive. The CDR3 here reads CASSLNRNSGNTIYF. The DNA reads TGTGCCAGCAGTTTAAACAGAAACTCTGGAAACACCATATATTTT. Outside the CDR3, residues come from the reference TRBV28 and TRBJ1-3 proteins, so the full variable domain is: DVKVTQSSRYLVKRTGEKVFLECVQDMDHENMFWYRQDPGLGLRLIYFSYDVKMKEKGDIPEGYSVSREKKERFSLILESASTNQTSMYLCASSLNRNSGNTIYFGEGSWLTVV.